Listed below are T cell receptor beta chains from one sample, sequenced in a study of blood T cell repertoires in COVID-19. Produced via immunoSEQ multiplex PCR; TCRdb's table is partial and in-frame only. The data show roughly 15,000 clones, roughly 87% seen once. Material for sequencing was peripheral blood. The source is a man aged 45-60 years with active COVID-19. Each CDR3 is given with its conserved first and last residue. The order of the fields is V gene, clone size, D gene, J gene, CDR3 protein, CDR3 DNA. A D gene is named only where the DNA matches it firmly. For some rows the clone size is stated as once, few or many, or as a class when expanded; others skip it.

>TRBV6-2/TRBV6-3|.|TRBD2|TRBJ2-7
CASSYPAGGPPYEQYF
TGTGCCAGCAGTTACCCCGCGGGGGGGCCGCCCTACGAGCAGTACTTC
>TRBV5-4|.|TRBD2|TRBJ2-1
CASSPQGGSGNEQFF
TGTGCCAGCAGCCCTCAGGGCGGGAGCGGGAATGAGCAGTTCTTC
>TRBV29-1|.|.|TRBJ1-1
CSVAGGGTEAFF
TGCAGCGTTGCCGGGGGGGGCACTGAAGCTTTCTTT
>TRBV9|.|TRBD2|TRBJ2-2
CASSVGPSGTMGTGELFF
TGTGCCAGCAGCGTAGGGCCTAGCGGGACCATGGGAACCGGGGAGCTGTTTTTT
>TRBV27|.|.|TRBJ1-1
CASSLGRGNTEAFF
TGTGCCAGCAGTTTAGGGCGGGGAAACACTGAAGCTTTCTTT
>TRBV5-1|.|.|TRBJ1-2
CASSPGSGDRGYTF
TGCGCCAGCAGCCCAGGGTCCGGCGATAGGGGCTACACCTTC
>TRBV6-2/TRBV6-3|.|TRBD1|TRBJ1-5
CASSYGDRGQSQPQHF
TGTGCCAGCAGTTACGGGGACAGGGGGCAAAGTCAGCCCCAGCATTTT
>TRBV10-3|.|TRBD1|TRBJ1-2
CAGSAGQSIIGYTF
TGTGCCGGGTCCGCGGGACAGTCTATCATTGGCTACACCTTC
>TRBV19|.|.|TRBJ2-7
CASSITSLGEQYF
TGTGCCAGTAGTATCACTAGCCTGGGAGAGCAGTACTTC
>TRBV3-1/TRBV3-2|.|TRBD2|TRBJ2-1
CASSSGLAGGDEQFF
TGTGCCAGCAGCTCGGGACTAGCGGGAGGAGATGAGCAGTTCTTC
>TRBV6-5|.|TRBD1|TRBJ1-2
CASRVVGTGGGYTF
TGTGCCAGCAGGGTTGTGGGGACAGGGGGTGGCTACACCTTC
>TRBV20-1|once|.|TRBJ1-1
CSAKAGTEAFF
TGCAGTGCTAAAGCCGGCACTGAAGCTTTCTTT
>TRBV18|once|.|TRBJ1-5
CASSRTASNQPQHF
TGTGCCAGCTCACGGACAGCTAGCAATCAGCCCCAGCATTTT
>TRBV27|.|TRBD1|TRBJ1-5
CASSSLTGRRQPQHF
TGTGCCAGCAGTTCCCTGACAGGGAGGCGGCAGCCCCAGCATTTT
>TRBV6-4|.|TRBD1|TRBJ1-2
CASSLHMTRQGGGYGYTF
TGTGCCAGCAGCCTACACATGACCCGACAGGGCGGAGGCTATGGCTACACCTTC
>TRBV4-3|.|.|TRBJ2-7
CASSQATGRSSYEQYF
TGCGCCAGCAGCCAAGCAACAGGACGGAGCTCCTACGAGCAGTACTTC
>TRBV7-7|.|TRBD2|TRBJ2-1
CASSSGTSGSSEQFF
TGTGCTAGCAGCTCCGGGACTAGCGGGAGTAGTGAGCAGTTCTTC
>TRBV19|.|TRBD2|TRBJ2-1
CASSIQRGDEQFF
TGTGCCAGTAGTATACAGCGGGGCGATGAGCAGTTCTTC
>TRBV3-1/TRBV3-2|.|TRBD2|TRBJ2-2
CASSLAGQTGELFF
TGTGCCAGCAGCCTAGCGGGACAAACCGGGGAGCTGTTTTTT
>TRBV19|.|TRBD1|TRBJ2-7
CASSKKGPGQGFSYEQYF
TGTGCCAGTAGTAAAAAAGGCCCCGGACAGGGTTTTTCCTACGAGCAGTACTTC
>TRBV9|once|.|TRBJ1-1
CASSQGWYTEAFF
TGTGCCAGCAGCCAGGGGTGGTACACTGAAGCTTTCTTT
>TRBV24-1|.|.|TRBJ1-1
CATRATDNTEAFF
TGTGCCACCAGGGCGACAGACAACACTGAAGCTTTCTTT
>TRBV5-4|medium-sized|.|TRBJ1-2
CASSKGLGSNYGYTF
TGTGCCAGCAGTAAAGGACTAGGGTCTAACTATGGCTACACCTTC
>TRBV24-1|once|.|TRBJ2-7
CATSDPTVPYEQYF
TGTGCCACCAGTGATCCTACGGTCCCCTACGAGCAGTACTTC
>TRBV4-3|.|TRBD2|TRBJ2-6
CASSQDRSGRSGANVLTF
TGCGCCAGCAGCCAAGATCGTAGCGGGAGGTCTGGGGCCAACGTCCTGACTTTC
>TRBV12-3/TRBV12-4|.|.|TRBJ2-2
CASSRTGELFF
TGTGCCAGCAGTCGCACCGGGGAGCTGTTTTTT
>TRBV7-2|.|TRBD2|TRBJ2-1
CASSLSSGSSNEQFF
TGTGCCAGCAGCTTATCTAGCGGGAGTAGCAATGAGCAGTTCTTC
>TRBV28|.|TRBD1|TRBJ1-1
CASNLDRGPEAFF
TGTGCCAGCAATCTCGACAGGGGCCCTGAAGCTTTCTTT
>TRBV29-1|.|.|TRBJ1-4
CSASGAESNEKLFF
TGCAGCGCTTCAGGGGCCGAAAGCAATGAAAAACTGTTTTTT
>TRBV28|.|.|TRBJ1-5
CASSLSTVFQPQHF
TGTGCCAGCAGTTTATCGACAGTGTTTCAGCCCCAGCATTTT
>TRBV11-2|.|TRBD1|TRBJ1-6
CASSHTGGELNSPLHF
TGTGCCAGCAGCCACACAGGGGGCGAATTGAATTCACCCCTCCACTTT
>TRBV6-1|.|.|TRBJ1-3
CASSGGQWGPLPQGNTIYF
TGTGCCAGCAGTGGGGGGCAGTGGGGTCCGTTACCTCAAGGAAACACCATATATTTT
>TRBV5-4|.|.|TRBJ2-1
CASSLYSSNEQFF
TGTGCCAGCAGCTTGTATTCGAGCAATGAGCAGTTCTTC
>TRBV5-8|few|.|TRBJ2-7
CASSLGGFKEQYF
TGTGCCAGCAGCTTGGGCGGCTTTAAGGAGCAGTACTTC
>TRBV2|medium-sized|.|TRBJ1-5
CASSDPSGSMHDWPQHF
TGTGCCAGCAGTGACCCGTCTGGCTCGATGCACGACTGGCCCCAGCATTTT
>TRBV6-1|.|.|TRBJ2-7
CASSDTYYEQYF
TGTGCCAGCAGTGACACTTACTACGAGCAGTACTTC
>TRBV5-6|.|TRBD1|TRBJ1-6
CASSFLGDRANSPLHF
TGTGCCAGCAGCTTTTTAGGGGACAGGGCTAATTCACCCCTCCACTTT
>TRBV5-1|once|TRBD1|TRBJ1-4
CASSPGQGSEKLFF
TGCGCCAGCAGCCCGGGACAGGGTAGCGAAAAACTGTTTTTT
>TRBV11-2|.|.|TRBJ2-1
CASSLNIQRGYNEQFF
TGTGCCAGCAGCTTAAACATACAAAGGGGATACAATGAGCAGTTCTTC
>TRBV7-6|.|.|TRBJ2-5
CASSPMMSGETQYF
TGTGCCAGCAGCCCTATGATGAGCGGGGAGACCCAGTACTTC
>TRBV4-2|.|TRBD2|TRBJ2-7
CASSQGLAGAEQYF
TGTGCCAGCAGCCAAGGCCTAGCGGGAGCCGAGCAGTACTTC
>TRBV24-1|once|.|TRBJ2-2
CATSETMGELFF
TGTGCCACCAGTGAGACTATGGGGGAGCTGTTTTTT
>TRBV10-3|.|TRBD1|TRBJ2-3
CAISPTGGGTDTQYF
TGTGCCATCAGCCCGACAGGGGGCGGCACAGATACGCAGTATTTT
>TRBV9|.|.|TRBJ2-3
CASDRPPADTQYF
TGTGCCAGCGACAGGCCTCCGGCAGATACGCAGTATTTT
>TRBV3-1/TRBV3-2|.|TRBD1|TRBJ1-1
CASSQDGGQGQAFF
TGTGCCAGCAGCCAAGATGGAGGACAGGGCCAAGCTTTCTTT
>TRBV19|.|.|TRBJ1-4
CASRAPGSFKEKLFF
TGTGCCAGCAGGGCCCCCGGGAGTTTTAAGGAAAAACTGTTTTTT
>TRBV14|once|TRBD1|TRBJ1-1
CASSPGDRGRTEAFF
TGTGCCAGCAGCCCTGGGGACAGGGGGCGAACTGAAGCTTTCTTT
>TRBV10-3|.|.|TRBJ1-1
CAISMGQNTEAFF
TGTGCCATCAGTATGGGGCAGAACACTGAAGCTTTCTTT